A single sample gave rise to the 28 T cell receptor beta chains below, sequenced in a study of control samples from healthy donors and cancer patients. Sequenced by immunoSEQ multiplex PCR; TCRdb stores in-frame clones only, minus some. The sample has around 55,000 clones, roughly 95% seen once. The sample consisted of blood. The receptors here all came from a woman younger than 30 in good health.

This chain connects TRBV28 to TRBJ2-7; D uncertain. V lost 5 bases, J lost 0 bases, and 17 bases lay in between. CDR3 length: 16 residues. Germline loops: CDR1 MDHEN, CDR2 SYDVKM. The CDR3 nucleotides read TGTGCCAGCAGTACTCCTTTCAGCCCGAGCTCCTACGAGCAGTACTTC. This translates into CASSTPFSPSSYEQYF.

V gene TRBV4-2 combines with J gene TRBJ2-7; 8 nucleotides match TRBD1. Germline V CDR1 and CDR2: LGHNA, YNFKEQ. This CDR3 has 15 residues. The junction had 4 bases not matched to a gene; V was cut back by 3 bases and J by 0 bases. As DNA, the CDR3 is TGTGCCAGCAGCCAGAGACAGGGGAACTCCTACGAGCAGTACTTC. This translates into CASSQRQGNSYEQYF.

The rearrangement joins TRBV30 to TRBJ1-2; possible D gene TRBD1, 5 bases. V was clipped by 0 bases and J by 3 bases, with 11 bases between them. The germline V gene encodes CDR1 GTSNPN and CDR2 SVGIG (reference sequence). The CDR3 totals 14 residues. The CDR3 nucleotides are TGTGCCTGGAGTGTACTAGGGACCTACTATGGCTACACCTTC. Protein: CAWSVLGTYYGYTF. Using reference TRBV30 and TRBJ1-2 for the parts outside the CDR3, the full variable domain is SQTIHQWPATLVQPVGSPLSLECTVEGTSNPNLYWYRQAAGRGLQLLFYSVGIGQISSEVPQNLSASRPQDRQFILSSKKLLLSDSGFYLCAWSVLGTYYGYTFGSGTRLTVV.

The rearrangement uses TRBV7-9 and TRBJ1-5, with D perhaps matching TRBD1 (6 bases). Germline loops: CDR1 SEHNR, CDR2 FQNEAQ (reference sequence). Trimming left V 3 bases short and J 2 bases short, with 17 bases between. This CDR3 has 17 amino acids. The CDR3 protein is CASSFPPTGGRNQPQHF. CDR3 coding DNA: TGTGCCAGCAGCTTCCCCCCCACTGGGGGCCGCAATCAGCCCCAGCATTTT.

This chain joins TRBV30 and TRBJ1-2, with D unclear. The CDR3 is 10 residues long. Trimming left V 2 bases short and J 8 bases short, with 6 bases between. Germline CDR1 GTSNPN, CDR2 SVGIG (reference sequence). The CDR3 here is CAWSPVGYTF. The CDR3 DNA sequence: TGTGCCTGGAGTCCCGTCGGCTACACCTTC.

The gene calls are TRBV5-1 and TRBJ2-1, with D maybe TRBD1 (6 bases). V lost 0 bases, J lost 4 bases, and 11 bases lay in between. CDR3 size: 15 residues. Looked up from germline, CDR1 is SGHRS and CDR2 is YFSETQ. The CDR3: CASSLEGVLYNEQFF. The CDR3 DNA follows: TGCGCCAGCAGCTTGGAGGGGGTCCTTTACAATGAGCAGTTCTTC.

The chain uses TRBV2 and TRBJ2-3, with D unclear. The length of the CDR3 is 11 residues. Germline CDR1 SNHLY, CDR2 FYNNEI. Trimming shortened V by 8 bases and J by 12 bases, and 15 bases separated the two germline ends. The CDR3 is CASLGPPHQYF. CDR3 sequence (DNA): TGTGCCAGCCTAGGCCCCCCCCACCAGTATTTT.

This chain uses TRBV11-2 with TRBJ1-4; the D gene is possibly TRBD1 (5 bases). Germline loops: CDR1 SGHAT, CDR2 FQNNGV. The CDR3 is 15 amino acids. V dropped 4 bases and J dropped 1 base, with 10 bases sitting between them. For the CDR3, the DNA is TGTGCCAGCAGCTCGGGTGGGGGAACTAATGAAAAACTGTTTTTT. Protein sequence: CASSSGGGTNEKLFF.

The V call is TRBV7-2, the J call TRBJ1-2, with a weak D call TRBD1 (5 bases). In germline, CDR1 is SGHTA, CDR2 FQGNSA. Trimming stripped 3 bases from V and 2 bases from J, with 10 bases between. The CDR3 consists of 14 residues. The CDR3 loop is CASSLGPLNYGYTF. CDR3 nucleotides: TGTGCCAGCAGCTTGGGACCCCTGAACTATGGCTACACCTTC.

This chain links TRBV7-9 with TRBJ2-7; possibly TRBD1 or TRBD2 for D (5 bases each). Germline CDR1 reads SEHNR; CDR2 reads FQNEAQ (reference sequence). V dropped 1 base and J dropped 6 bases, with 7 bases sitting between them. This CDR3 spans 12 amino acids. CDR3 nucleotide sequence: TGTGCCAGCAGCTTAGGGGGGAGCGAGCAGTACTTC. Protein: CASSLGGSEQYF.

The chain links TRBV30 to TRBJ1-2, with 7 positions matching TRBD1. Trimming took 5 bases from V and 7 from J; bases not matched to a gene: 7. The CDR3 covers 12 residues. CDR1 and CDR2 (germline): GTSNPN, SVGIG (reference sequence). In nucleotides, the CDR3 is TGTGCCTGGGACCAGGGGGGGGCTGGCTACACCTTC. This codes for CAWDQGGAGYTF.

V gene TRBV7-9 combines with J gene TRBJ1-3, with D possibly matching TRBD1 (5 bases). V was clipped by 5 bases and J by 3 bases, with 8 bases between them. CDR3 length: 13 amino acids. CDR1 is SEHNR, CDR2 FQNEAQ, per germline (reference sequence). CDR3 loop: CASSGGFGNTIYF. In DNA form, the CDR3 reads TGTGCCAGCAGCGGGGGGTTTGGAAACACCATATATTTT.

The chain has TRBV19 and TRBJ1-4, with a tentative D call TRBD1 (5 bases). The germline V gene has CDR1 LNHDA and CDR2 SQIVND (reference sequence). V was pared by 6 bases and J by 8 bases, with 16 bases between. This CDR3 has 14 residues. CDR3 residues: CASRPRGYREKLFF. CDR3 DNA sequence: TGTGCCAGTAGACCCCGGGGGTACAGGGAAAAACTGTTTTTT. The full variable domain, rest sourced from reference TRBV19 and TRBJ1-4, is DGGITQSPKYLFRKEGQNVTLSCEQNLNHDAMYWYRQDPGQGLRLIYYSQIVNDFQKGDIAEGYSVSREKKESFPLTVTSAQKNPTAFYLCASRPRGYREKLFFGSGTQLSVL.

This sequence joins TRBV27 and TRBJ1-2; D perhaps matches TRBD1 (5 bases). V was trimmed by 5 bases and J by 0 bases, leaving 10 bases between them. The CDR3 runs 14 residues. In germline, CDR1 is MNHEY, CDR2 SMNVEV (reference sequence). The CDR3 loop reads CASSNDRANYGYTF. The CDR3 DNA reads as TGTGCCAGCAGTAATGACAGAGCTAACTATGGCTACACCTTC.

This chain uses TRBV7-9 with TRBJ1-4; D may be TRBD1 (5 bases). The CDR3 has 14 residues. Germline CDR1 and CDR2: SEHNR and FQNEAQ (reference sequence). Trimming stripped 5 bases from V and 4 bases from J, with 11 bases between. CDR3 residues: CASSQEGNNEKLFF. CDR3 sequence (DNA): TGTGCCAGCAGCCAGGAGGGGAATAATGAAAAACTGTTTTTT.

The gene calls are TRBV2 and TRBJ2-5; TRBD1 or TRBD2 may be the D gene (6 bases each). The CDR3 is made up of 14 amino acids. The V gene's germline CDR1 is SNHLY and CDR2 FYNNEI. V dropped 3 bases and J dropped 1 base, with 9 bases sitting between them. This chain's CDR3 is CASSDPGAQETQYF. The DNA for the CDR3 is TGTGCCAGCAGTGACCCGGGGGCCCAAGAGACCCAGTACTTC. Based on the CDR3 plus reference TRBV2 and TRBJ2-5, the full variable domain is EPEVTQTPSHQVTQMGQEVILRCVPISNHLYFYWYRQILGQKVEFLVSFYNNEISEKSEIFDDQFSVERPDGSNFTLKIRSTKLEDSAMYFCASSDPGAQETQYFGPGTRLLVL.

The V and J genes are TRBV6-5 and TRBJ2-7, with D possibly called TRBD1 or TRBD2 (5 bases each). The germline V and J ends were trimmed by 8 bases and 0 bases, with 11 bases remaining between them. CDR1 and CDR2 (germline): MNHEY, SVGAGI. CDR3 length: 13 amino acids. The CDR3 region has the DNA TGTGCCAGCGGCCGAGGGGTCTCCTACGAGCAGTACTTC. Its translation: CASGRGVSYEQYF.

The V call is TRBV6-1, the J call TRBJ2-7, with 12 bases fitting TRBD1. CDR1 and CDR2 (germline): MNHNS, SASEGT. The CDR3 has 16 amino acids. V trimming: 4 bases; J trimming: 4 bases; junction bases outside the gene matches: 8. The CDR3 loop reads CASSGPGQGAIYEQYF. The CDR3 region has the DNA TGTGCCAGCAGTGGTCCGGGACAGGGGGCGATATACGAGCAGTACTTC.

The gene calls are TRBV10-1 and TRBJ2-1, with 9 bases fitting TRBD1. The CDR3 runs 14 residues. The J segment lost 10 bases and the V segment lost 6 bases, leaving 10 bases of the junction unmatched. Germline lookup yields CDR1 WNHNN and CDR2 SYGVQD (reference sequence). CDR3 amino acids: CASRGRDRAHEQFF. The DNA of the CDR3 is TGCGCCAGCAGGGGCCGGGACAGGGCACACGAGCAGTTCTTC.

This chain uses TRBV5-8 with TRBJ1-2; D perhaps matches TRBD1 (6 bases). Germline lookup yields CDR1 SGHTS and CDR2 YDEGEE. The V end lost 2 bases, the J end lost 2 bases, and 13 bases lay between the germline ends. The CDR3 is 15 residues long. The CDR3 DNA is TGTGCCAGCAGCTTATGGACAGCAAAAAACTATGGCTACACCTTC. It encodes CASSLWTAKNYGYTF.

V gene TRBV5-4 combines with J gene TRBJ1-1, with D perhaps matching TRBD1 (5 bases). Germline-derived CDR1 and CDR2 are SGHNT and YYREEE (reference sequence). There are 15 residues in the CDR3. V was cut by 1 base and J by 1 base, with 11 bases left in between. CDR3 in DNA: TGTGCCAGCAGCTTGTTGGGACTGCGGAACACTGAAGCTTTCTTT. Protein product: CASSLLGLRNTEAFF.

J is TRBJ2-7 and V is TRBV28; 7 bases map to TRBD2. Germline V gene lookup returns CDR1 MDHEN and CDR2 SYDVKM. CDR3 length: 18 amino acids. V lost 2 bases, J lost 4 bases, and 17 bases stayed unmatched. CDR3 DNA sequence: TGTGCCAGCAGTTTAGCCCAGGGCCCTTTGGGGGAGGGTTACGAGCAGTACTTC. As protein: CASSLAQGPLGEGYEQYF.

V and J are TRBV30 and TRBJ2-2, with D perhaps TRBD1 or TRBD2 (6 bases each). The CDR3 runs 13 residues. In germline, CDR1 is GTSNPN, CDR2 SVGIG (reference sequence). Trimming cost V 4 bases and J 3 bases, with 9 bases left between them. The CDR3 nucleotides read TGTGCCTGGAATAGGGGGGACACCGGGGAGCTGTTTTTT. Protein sequence: CAWNRGDTGELFF.

The gene calls are TRBV6-2 or TRBV6-3 and TRBJ1-2, with D tentatively TRBD1 (5 bases). CDR3 size: 14 residues. Germline values: CDR1 MNHEY, CDR2 SVGEGT. The V end was cut by 0 bases, the J end by 1 base, with 6 bases between. For the CDR3, the DNA is TGTGCCAGCAGTTACTCACAGGTTAACTATGGCTACACCTTC. It is translated as CASSYSQVNYGYTF.

This clone was counted a few times. This rearrangement joins TRBV6-2 or TRBV6-3 to TRBJ2-7; D possibly corresponds to TRBD1 (6 bases). Trimming removed 5 bases from V and 6 bases from J, with 11 bases in between. CDR3 length: 12 residues. Looked up from germline, CDR1 is MNHEY and CDR2 is SVGEGT. DNA of the CDR3: TGTGCCAGCAGTCGACAGGCCCTCGAGCAGTACTTC. It codes for CASSRQALEQYF.

A single count supports this clone. The chain combines TRBV7-9 with TRBJ2-5; the D gene is possibly TRBD1 (6 bases). This CDR3 comprises 16 residues. Germline V gene data show CDR1 as SEHNR and CDR2 as FQNEAQ (reference sequence). The V gene lost 4 bases and the J gene lost 3 bases, with 18 bases spanning the gap. The CDR3: CASSSVRTDRKETQYF. DNA for the CDR3: TGTGCCAGCAGCTCCGTGAGGACAGACCGGAAAGAGACCCAGTACTTC.

The J gene is TRBJ1-2, the V gene TRBV6-5, with 7 nucleotides matching TRBD1. The V gene's germline CDR1 is MNHEY and CDR2 SVGAGI. V lost 4 bases and J lost 4; bases outside the gene matches: 9. This CDR3 spans 15 amino acids. In DNA, the CDR3 is TGTGCCAGCAGTTCTAGACAGGGTTTAGGCTATGGCTACACCTTC. This sequence encodes CASSSRQGLGYGYTF.

The rearrangement joins TRBV2 to TRBJ1-1; D call uncertain. Germline V lookup: CDR1 SNHLY, CDR2 FYNNEI. The CDR3 has 14 amino acids. The V end was cut by 8 bases, the J end by 3 bases, with 16 bases between. The CDR3 spells CASRSLSRDTEAFF. The CDR3 DNA reads TGTGCCAGCCGAAGTCTAAGCCGGGACACTGAAGCTTTCTTT.